Listed here are 3 T cell receptor beta chains from one sample, sequenced in a study of cytomegalovirus exposure and HLA in healthy donors. Vbeta (60) and Jbeta (13) primers were used in the PCR. Here immunoSEQ multiplex PCR was the method, and the copy in TCRdb shows in-frame clones only, minus some. The sample includes 65,000 to 85,000 clones, more than 55% of them seen just once. Material for sequencing was PBMCs. The receptor source for this set is a man in his 60s in good health and CMV-seropositive.

This sequence joins TRBV2 and TRBJ2-1; TRBD1 might be the D (6 bases). V was clipped by 6 bases and J by 1 base, with 13 bases between them. This CDR3 contains 15 residues. CDR1 is SNHLY and CDR2 is FYNNEI in the germline V gene. CDR3 protein: CASRSRGQSYNEQFF. The CDR3 DNA follows: TGTGCCAGCAGGAGCAGAGGACAGTCCTACAATGAGCAGTTCTTC.

The chain joins TRBV5-1 to TRBJ2-5; 8 bases are a match to TRBD2. Germline CDR1 reads SGHRS; CDR2 reads YFSETQ. This CDR3 is built from 16 residues. V lost 0 bases and J lost 2; bases outside the gene matches: 6. The CDR3 DNA is TGCGCCAGCAGCTTGGCCAGTACGGGGGGGCAAGAGACCCAGTACTTC. It codes for CASSLASTGGQETQYF.

The chain combines TRBV6-6 with TRBJ2-5, with 7 bases that match TRBD2. The CDR3 totals 15 residues. Germline assignment: CDR1 MNHNY and CDR2 SVGAGI (reference sequence). The V segment lost 6 bases and the J segment 5 bases; nucleotides outside the gene matches: 12. CDR3 region: CASSPGGEGRETQYF. The CDR3 DNA reads TGTGCCAGCAGCCCTGGGGGGGAAGGGCGGGAGACCCAGTACTTC.